Listed below are T cell receptor beta chains from one sample, sequenced in a study of blood T cell repertoires in COVID-19. Repertoires were generated with immunoSEQ multiplex PCR, while TCRdb's copy carries only in-frame clones and drops some. Among over 200,000 clones listed, over 75% were seen once. The sequencing sample was made of peripheral blood. The origin of the receptors is a man aged 40-49 years with active or convalescent COVID-19. Each CDR3 is given with its conserved first and last residue.

j_call	v_call	cdr3_length	cdr3_aa
TRBJ1-1	TRBV7-8	14	CASSLGRGSTEAFF
TRBJ2-7	TRBV11-2	11	CASSLSGTEYF
TRBJ2-1	TRBV5-6	12	CASSLQYNEQFF
TRBJ1-4	TRBV9	18	CASSVAVGAGSTNEKLFF
TRBJ1-2	TRBV5-1	14	CASSLFGGNYGYTF
TRBJ1-5	TRBV6-6	21	CASSLTLVGTGGHHSNQPQHF
TRBJ2-3	TRBV6-1	13	CASSKAGVDTQYF
TRBJ2-3	TRBV20-1	18	CSASYNGIGTGGTDTQYF
TRBJ2-7	TRBV30	14	CAWSYRTVTYEQYF
TRBJ2-7	TRBV4-1	18	CASSVSGLGLQNPYEQYF